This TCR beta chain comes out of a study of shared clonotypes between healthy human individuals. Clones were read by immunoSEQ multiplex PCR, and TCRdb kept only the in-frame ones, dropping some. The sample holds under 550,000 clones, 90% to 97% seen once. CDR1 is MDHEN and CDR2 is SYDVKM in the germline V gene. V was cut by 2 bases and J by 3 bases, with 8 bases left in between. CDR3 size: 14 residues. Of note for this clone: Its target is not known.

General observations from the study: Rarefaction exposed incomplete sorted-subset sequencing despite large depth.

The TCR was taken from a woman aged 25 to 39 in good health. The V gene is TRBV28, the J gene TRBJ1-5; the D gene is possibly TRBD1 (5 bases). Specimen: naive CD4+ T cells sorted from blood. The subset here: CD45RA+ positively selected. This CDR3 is CASSLTGLNQPQHF. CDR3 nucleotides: TGTGCCAGCAGTTTAACAGGTCTCAATCAGCCCCAGCATTTT.